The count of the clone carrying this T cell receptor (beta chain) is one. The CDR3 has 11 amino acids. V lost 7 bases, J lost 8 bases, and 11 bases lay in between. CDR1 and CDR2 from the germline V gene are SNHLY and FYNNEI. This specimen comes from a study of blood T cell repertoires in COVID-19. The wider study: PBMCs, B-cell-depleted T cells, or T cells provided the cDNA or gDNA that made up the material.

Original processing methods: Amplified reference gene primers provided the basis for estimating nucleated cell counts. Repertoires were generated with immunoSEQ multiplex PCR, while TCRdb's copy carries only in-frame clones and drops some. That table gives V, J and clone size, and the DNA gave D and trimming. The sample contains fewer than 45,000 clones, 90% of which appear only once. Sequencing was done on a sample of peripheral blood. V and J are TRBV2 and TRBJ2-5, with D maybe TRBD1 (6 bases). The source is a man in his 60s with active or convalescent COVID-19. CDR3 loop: CASIEGVTQYF. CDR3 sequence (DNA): TGTGCCAGCATCGAGGGGGTAACCCAGTACTTC.